This T cell receptor beta chain stems from a study of OX40 agonist ivuxolimab in advanced cancers. Germline lookup yields CDR1 MNHEY and CDR2 SVGAGI. V shed 1 base and J shed 3 bases, with 13 bases lying between them. This CDR3 has 15 amino acids. Data came from immunoSEQ multiplex PCR; TCRdb stores just in-frame clones and leaves some out. The sample holds around 30,000 clones, approximately 89% seen once. The sequencing used CD4+ or CD8+ T cells sorted from blood, collected in a trial of the OX40 agonist ivuxolimab. The chain combines TRBV6-5 with TRBJ2-7; possibly TRBD1 or TRBD2 for D (5 bases each). The TCR sequence derives from an adult with an advanced solid tumor such as melanoma, head and neck, liver or kidney cancer. CDR3 in amino acids: CASSYLGLAVYEQYF. Here the CDR3 DNA reads TGTGCCAGCAGTTACTTGGGGCTAGCTGTCTACGAGCAGTACTTC.